Included here is one T cell receptor (beta chain) sequence, with context. This table comes from immunoSEQ multiplex PCR, and its TCRdb copy is limited to in-frame clones, with some not included. The sample records more than 200,000 clones, about nine tenths being singletons. The sample originates from a study of blood T cell repertoires in COVID-19. As for the study in general: The cDNA or gDNA used as material had been derived from T cells, B-cell-depleted T cells, or PBMCs.

The CDR3 runs to 15 residues. The V end lost 1 base, the J end lost 9 bases, and 18 bases lay between the germline ends. Germline V CDR1 and CDR2: LNHDA, SQIVND (reference sequence). The study drew participants aged 18 to 89 years from 20 to 30 US areas. Sequencing was performed on PBMCs or T cells enriched from blood (not recorded which). This receptor was obtained from a woman younger than 30 who had recovered from COVID-19. The genes are TRBV19 and TRBJ1-2; D is uncertain. For the CDR3, the DNA is TGTGCCAGTAGTATAGCTCCCAGGCCGACCGCCAGCTACACCTTC. It specifies CASSIAPRPTASYTF.